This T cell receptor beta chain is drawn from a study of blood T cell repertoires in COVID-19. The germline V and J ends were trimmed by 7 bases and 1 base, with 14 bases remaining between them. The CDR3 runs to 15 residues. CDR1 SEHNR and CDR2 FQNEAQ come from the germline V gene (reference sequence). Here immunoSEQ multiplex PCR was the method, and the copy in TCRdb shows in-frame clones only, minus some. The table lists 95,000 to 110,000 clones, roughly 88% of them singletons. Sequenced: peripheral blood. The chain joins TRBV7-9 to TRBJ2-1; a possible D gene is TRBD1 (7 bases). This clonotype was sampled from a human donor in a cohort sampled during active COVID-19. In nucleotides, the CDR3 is TGTGCCAGCACCATCAGGGGGGCTTCCTACAATGAGCAGTTCTTC. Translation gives CASTIRGASYNEQFF.